This record covers a single TCR beta chain. The target antigen is unknown. The PCR made use of 60 Vbeta and 13 Jbeta primers. Here immunoSEQ multiplex PCR was the method, and the copy in TCRdb shows in-frame clones only, minus some. The sample has roughly 180,000 clones, 76% seen once. The data were obtained in a study of cytomegalovirus exposure and HLA in healthy donors. Across the whole study: Approximately 81% of roughly 430 genotyped donors fell in the Caucasian-associated ancestry cluster.

The V gene end was trimmed by 0 bases and the J gene end by 2 bases; junction bases not matched to a gene: 1. The CDR3 contains 15 residues. Germline loops: CDR1 SGDLS, CDR2 YYNGEE. Study outcomes and limitations: The study flagged roughly 160 TCR beta chains as cytomegalovirus-associated.

This sequence was found in a man between 18 and 29 years old in good health and CMV-seronegative. The V gene is TRBV9, the J gene TRBJ1-3, with 8 nucleotides matching TRBD1. The source material was PBMCs. The CDR3 region has the DNA TGTGCCAGCAGCGTAGCAGGGGGCGCTGGAAACACCATATATTTT. Protein sequence: CASSVAGGAGNTIYF.